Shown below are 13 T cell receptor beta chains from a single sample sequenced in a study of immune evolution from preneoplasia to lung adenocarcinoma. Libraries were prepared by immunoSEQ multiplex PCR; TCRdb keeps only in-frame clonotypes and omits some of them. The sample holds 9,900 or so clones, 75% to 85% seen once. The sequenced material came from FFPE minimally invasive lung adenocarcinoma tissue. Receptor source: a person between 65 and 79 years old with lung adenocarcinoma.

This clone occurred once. The CDR3 DNA reads TGTGCCAGCAGCTTCTCGACAGACTATGGCTACACCTTC. Translating it yields CASSFSTDYGYTF. The rearrangement links TRBV7-2 to TRBJ1-2; D might be TRBD1 (5 bases). V dropped 3 bases and J dropped 3 bases, with 8 bases sitting between them. The CDR3 extends over 13 amino acids. Germline loops: CDR1 SGHTA, CDR2 FQGNSA. The variable domain in full, with the rest retrieved from reference TRBV7-2 and TRBJ1-2, is GAGVSQSPSNKVTEKGKDVELRCDPISGHTALYWYRQSLGQGLEFLIYFQGNSAPDKSGLPSDRFSAERTGGSVSTLTIQRTQQEDSAVYLCASSFSTDYGYTFGSGTRLTVV.

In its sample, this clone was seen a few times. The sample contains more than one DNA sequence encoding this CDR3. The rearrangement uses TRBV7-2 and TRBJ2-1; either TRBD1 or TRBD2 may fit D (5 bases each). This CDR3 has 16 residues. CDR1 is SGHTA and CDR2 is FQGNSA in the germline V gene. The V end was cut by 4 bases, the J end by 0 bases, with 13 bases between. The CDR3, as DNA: TGTGCCAGCAGCTGGGGGAGTGCCAGCTCCTACAATGAGCAGTTCTTC. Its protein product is CASSWGSASSYNEQFF. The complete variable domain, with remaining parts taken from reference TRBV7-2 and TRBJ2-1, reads GAGVSQSPSNKVTEKGKDVELRCDPISGHTALYWYRQSLGQGLEFLIYFQGNSAPDKSGLPSDRFSAERTGGSVSTLTIQRTQQEDSAVYLCASSWGSASSYNEQFFGPGTRLTVL.

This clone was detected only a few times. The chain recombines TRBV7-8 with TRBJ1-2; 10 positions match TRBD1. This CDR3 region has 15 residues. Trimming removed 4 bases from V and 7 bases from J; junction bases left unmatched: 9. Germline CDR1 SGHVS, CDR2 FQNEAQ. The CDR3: CASSSRDRGLGGYTF. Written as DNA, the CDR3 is TGTGCCAGCAGCTCGAGGGACAGGGGTCTTGGTGGCTACACCTTC.

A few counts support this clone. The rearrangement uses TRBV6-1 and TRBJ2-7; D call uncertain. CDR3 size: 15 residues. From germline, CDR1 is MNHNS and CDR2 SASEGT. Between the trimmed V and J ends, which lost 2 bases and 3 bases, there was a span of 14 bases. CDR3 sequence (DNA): TGTGCCAGCAGTGAATCCCCGATGAGTTTCTACGAGCAGTACTTC. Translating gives CASSESPMSFYEQYF.

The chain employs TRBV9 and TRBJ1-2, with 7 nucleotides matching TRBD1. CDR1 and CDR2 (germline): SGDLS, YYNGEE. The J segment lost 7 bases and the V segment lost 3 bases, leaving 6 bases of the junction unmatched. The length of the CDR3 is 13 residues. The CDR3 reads CASSAGQPSGYTF. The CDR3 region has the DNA TGTGCCAGCAGCGCGGGACAGCCCTCTGGCTACACCTTC.

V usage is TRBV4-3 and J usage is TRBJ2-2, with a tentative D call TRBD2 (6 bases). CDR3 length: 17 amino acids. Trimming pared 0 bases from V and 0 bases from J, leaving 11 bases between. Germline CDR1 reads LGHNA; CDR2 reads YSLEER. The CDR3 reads CASSQDPGESNTGELFF. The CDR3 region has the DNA TGCGCCAGCAGCCAAGATCCGGGGGAGTCGAACACCGGGGAGCTGTTTTTT.

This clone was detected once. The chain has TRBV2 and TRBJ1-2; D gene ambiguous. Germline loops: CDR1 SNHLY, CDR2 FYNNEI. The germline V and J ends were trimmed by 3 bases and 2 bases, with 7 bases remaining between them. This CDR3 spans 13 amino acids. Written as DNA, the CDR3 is TGTGCCAGCAGTGAGAGGCAGAACTATGGCTACACCTTC. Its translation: CASSERQNYGYTF. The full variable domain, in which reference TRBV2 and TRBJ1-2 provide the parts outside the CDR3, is EPEVTQTPSHQVTQMGQEVILRCVPISNHLYFYWYRQILGQKVEFLVSFYNNEISEKSEIFDDQFSVERPDGSNFTLKIRSTKLEDSAMYFCASSERQNYGYTFGSGTRLTVV.

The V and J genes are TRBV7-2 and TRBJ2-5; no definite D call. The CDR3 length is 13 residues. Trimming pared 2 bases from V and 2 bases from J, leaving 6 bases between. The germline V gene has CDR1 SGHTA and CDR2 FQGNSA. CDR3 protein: CASSLKVQETQYF. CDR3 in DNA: TGTGCCAGCAGCTTAAAAGTTCAAGAGACCCAGTACTTC. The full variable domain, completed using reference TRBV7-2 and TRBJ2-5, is GAGVSQSPSNKVTEKGKDVELRCDPISGHTALYWYRQSLGQGLEFLIYFQGNSAPDKSGLPSDRFSAERTGGSVSTLTIQRTQQEDSAVYLCASSLKVQETQYFGPGTRLLVL.

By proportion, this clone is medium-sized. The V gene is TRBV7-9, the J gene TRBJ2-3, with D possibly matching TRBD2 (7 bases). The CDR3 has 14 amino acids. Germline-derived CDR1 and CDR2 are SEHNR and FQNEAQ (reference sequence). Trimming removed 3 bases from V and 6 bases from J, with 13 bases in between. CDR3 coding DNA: TGTGCCAGCAGCTTCGGTGGGGGGGCTGATACGCAGTATTTT. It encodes CASSFGGGADTQYF.

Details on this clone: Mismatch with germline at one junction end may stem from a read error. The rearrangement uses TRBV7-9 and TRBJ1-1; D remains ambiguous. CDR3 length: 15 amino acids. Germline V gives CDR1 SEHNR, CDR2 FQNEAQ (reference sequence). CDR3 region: CASSLVGVMRAEVFF. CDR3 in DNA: TGTGCCAGCAGCTTAGTTGGGGTAATGAGGGCTGAAGTTTTCTTT.

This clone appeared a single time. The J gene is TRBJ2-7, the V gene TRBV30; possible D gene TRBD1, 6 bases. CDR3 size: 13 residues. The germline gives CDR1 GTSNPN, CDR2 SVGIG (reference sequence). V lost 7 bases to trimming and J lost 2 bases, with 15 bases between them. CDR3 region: CASSRTVPYEQYF. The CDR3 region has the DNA TGTGCCTCAAGCAGGACAGTGCCCTACGAGCAGTACTTC.

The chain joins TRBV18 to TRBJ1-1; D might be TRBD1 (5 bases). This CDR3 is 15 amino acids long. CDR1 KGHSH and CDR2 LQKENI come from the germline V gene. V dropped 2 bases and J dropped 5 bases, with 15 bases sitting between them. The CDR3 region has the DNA TGTGCCAGCTCACCATCATCGGGGGGAAATACTGAAGCTTTCTTT. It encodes CASSPSSGGNTEAFF.

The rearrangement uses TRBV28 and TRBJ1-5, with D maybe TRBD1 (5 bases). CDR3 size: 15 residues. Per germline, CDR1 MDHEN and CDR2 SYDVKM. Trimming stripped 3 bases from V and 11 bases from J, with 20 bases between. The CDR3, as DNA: TGTGCCAGCAGTTTCCTCCGGTCCCTGGGACGGTCCCAGCATTTT. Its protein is CASSFLRSLGRSQHF.